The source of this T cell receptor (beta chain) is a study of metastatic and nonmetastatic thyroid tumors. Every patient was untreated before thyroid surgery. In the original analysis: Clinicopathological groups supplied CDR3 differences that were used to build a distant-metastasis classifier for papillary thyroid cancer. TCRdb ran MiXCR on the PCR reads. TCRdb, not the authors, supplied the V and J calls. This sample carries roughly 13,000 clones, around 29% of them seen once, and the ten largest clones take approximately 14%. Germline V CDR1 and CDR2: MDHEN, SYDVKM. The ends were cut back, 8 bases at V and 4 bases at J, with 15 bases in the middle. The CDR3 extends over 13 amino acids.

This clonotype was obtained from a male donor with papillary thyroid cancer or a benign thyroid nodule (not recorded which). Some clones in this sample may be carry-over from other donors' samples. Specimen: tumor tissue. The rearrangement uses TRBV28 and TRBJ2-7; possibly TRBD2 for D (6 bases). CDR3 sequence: CASFGSLVYEQYF. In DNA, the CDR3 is TGTGCCAGCTTCGGGAGCCTGGTGTACGAGCAGTACTTC.